Listed here are 5 T cell receptor beta chains from one sample, sequenced in a study of blood T cell repertoires in COVID-19. Sequenced by immunoSEQ multiplex PCR; TCRdb stores in-frame clones only, minus some. The table has tens of thousands of clones, about 93% seen once; the top ten hold 7.5% to 9%. Sequenced input: peripheral blood. These receptors all come from a human donor in a cohort sampled during active COVID-19.

This chain connects TRBV9 to TRBJ1-2; D might be TRBD1 (5 bases). Trimming cost V 3 bases and J 1 base, with 10 bases left between them. CDR3 size: 14 residues. CDR1 SGDLS and CDR2 YYNGEE come from the germline V gene. CDR3 protein: CASSEGQGNYGYTF. CDR3 bases: TGTGCCAGCAGCGAGGGTCAGGGTAACTATGGCTACACCTTC.

The V gene is TRBV28, the J gene TRBJ2-7, with D possibly TRBD1 on 5 matching bases. The V gene lost 3 bases and the J gene lost 3 bases, with 18 bases spanning the gap. The V gene's germline CDR1 is MDHEN and CDR2 SYDVKM. The CDR3 has 16 residues. CDR3 DNA sequence: TGTGCCAGCAGTTTCCATATCCTTGTCCAGGGCTACGAGCAGTACTTC. Residues: CASSFHILVQGYEQYF.

The CDR3 here is CASSLTGGPNYGYTF. The CDR3 DNA sequence: TGTGCCAGCAGCTTAACAGGGGGCCCAAACTATGGCTACACCTTC. The chain uses TRBV11-2 and TRBJ1-2; 9 nucleotides agree with TRBD1. The V gene's germline CDR1 is SGHAT and CDR2 FQNNGV. V was pared by 2 bases and J by 2 bases, with 3 bases of the junction left unmatched. The length of the CDR3 is 15 residues.

The chain carries TRBV6-6 and TRBJ1-4; possibly TRBD1 for D (6 bases). In germline, CDR1 is MNHNY, CDR2 SVGAGI (reference sequence). Trimming cost V 5 bases and J 7 bases, with 20 bases left between them. This CDR3 region has 16 residues. CDR3 sequence reads: CASSHGTSGGREKLFF. CDR3 in DNA: TGTGCCAGCAGTCACGGGACATCCGGTGGACGTGAAAAACTGTTTTTT.

CDR3 region: CASSLLFPGSYNSPLHF. Here the CDR3 DNA reads TGTGCCAGCAGCCTGTTATTCCCGGGCTCCTATAATTCACCCCTCCACTTT. The chain has TRBV7-2 and TRBJ1-6; no clear D. This CDR3 is built from 17 residues. Germline lookup yields CDR1 SGHTA and CDR2 FQGNSA. Trimming took off 5 bases at V and 0 bases at J, with 14 bases between the two ends. Drawing the rest from reference TRBV7-2 and TRBJ1-6, the complete variable domain is GAGVSQSPSNKVTEKGKDVELRCDPISGHTALYWYRQSLGQGLEFLIYFQGNSAPDKSGLPSDRFSAERTGGSVSTLTIQRTQQEDSAVYLCASSLLFPGSYNSPLHFGNGTRLTVT.